This T cell receptor (beta chain) was profiled in a study of shared clonotypes between healthy human individuals. As for the study in general: Three CD4 naive, three CD4 memory, two CD8 naive and one CD8 memory plate were used per donor.

General study results and limits: Limitation of the genetic and exposure-history diversity represented came from the few donors.

CDR3 size: 17 residues. Germline V gives CDR1 WNHNN, CDR2 SYGVQD (reference sequence). Deletions cut 2 bases from V and 3 bases from J, with 17 bases between. Produced via immunoSEQ multiplex PCR; TCRdb's table is partial and in-frame only. The repertoire includes a few million clones, about nine tenths of them detected once, and 0.37% sits in the top ten. CD4+ cell separation produced CD45RA+ naive and CD45RA-negative memory subsets. Turning to this clone: Its antigen is unknown.

V gene TRBV10-1 combines with J gene TRBJ1-5; no definite D call. This clonotype was sampled from a man between 18 and 29 years old in good health. Some clones in this sample may be carry-over from other donors' samples. Sequenced input: naive CD4+ T cells from PBMCs. Subset meaning: CD45RA+ positively selected. In DNA, the CDR3 is TGCGCCAGCAGTGAGCCAATCCTAGAGGGATACAATCAGCCCCAGCATTTT. This gives the protein CASSEPILEGYNQPQHF.